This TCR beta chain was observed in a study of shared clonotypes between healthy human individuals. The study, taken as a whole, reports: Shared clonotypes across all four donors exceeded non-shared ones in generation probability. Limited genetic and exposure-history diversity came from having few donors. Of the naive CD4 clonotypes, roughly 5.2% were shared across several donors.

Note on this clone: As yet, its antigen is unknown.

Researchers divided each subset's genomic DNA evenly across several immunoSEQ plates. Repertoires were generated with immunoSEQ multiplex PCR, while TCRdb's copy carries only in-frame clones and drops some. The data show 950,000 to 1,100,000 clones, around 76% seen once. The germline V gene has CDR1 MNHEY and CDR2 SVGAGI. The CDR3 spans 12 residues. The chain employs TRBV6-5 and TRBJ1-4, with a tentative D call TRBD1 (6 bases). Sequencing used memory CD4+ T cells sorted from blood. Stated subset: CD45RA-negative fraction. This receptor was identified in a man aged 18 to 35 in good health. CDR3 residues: CGAGRGDEKLFF. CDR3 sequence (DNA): TGTGGCGCAGGGAGGGGGGATGAAAAACTGTTTTTT.